This T cell receptor beta chain was identified in a study of T cells in Graves' hyperthyroidism and ophthalmopathy. In its sample, this clonotype was seen once. Uncontrolled infection, other autoimmune disease, pregnancy and lactation each barred patients from inclusion. This blood was taken when hyperthyroidism was first diagnosed, before any ophthalmopathy symptoms existed. Amplified TCR beta CDR3 regions derived from RNA transcripts. HTBI primers were used for first-round RT-PCR of the TCR CDR3. One entry per CDR3 protein results from TCRdb running MiXCR on the multiplex PCR reads. Among 270,000 or so distinct CDR3 sequences listed, 20% to 25% were seen once. V shed 5 bases and J shed 5 bases, with 18 bases lying between them. The CDR3 has 15 amino acids. The germline V gene has CDR1 SGHAT and CDR2 FQNNGV.

The clonotype was recovered from a man aged 40-49 years with Graves' hyperthyroidism that later progressed to Graves' ophthalmopathy. Sequencing used blood. This chain connects TRBV11-2 to TRBJ2-5; D tentatively reads TRBD1 or TRBD2 (6 bases each). CDR3: CASSPRGYGGETQYF. For the CDR3, the DNA is TGTGCCAGCAGCCCCAGGGGTTACGGGGGCGAGACCCAGTACTTC.